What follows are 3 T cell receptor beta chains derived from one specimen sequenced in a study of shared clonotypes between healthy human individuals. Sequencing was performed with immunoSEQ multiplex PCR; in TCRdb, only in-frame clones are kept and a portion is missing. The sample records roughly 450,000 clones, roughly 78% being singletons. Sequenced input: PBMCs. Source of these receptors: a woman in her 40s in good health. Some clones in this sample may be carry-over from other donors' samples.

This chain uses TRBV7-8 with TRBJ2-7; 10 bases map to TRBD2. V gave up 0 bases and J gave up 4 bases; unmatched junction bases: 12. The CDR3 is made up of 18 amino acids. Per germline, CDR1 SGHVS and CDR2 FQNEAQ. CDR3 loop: CASSLAPWGGSGRYEQYF. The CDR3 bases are TGTGCCAGCAGCTTAGCCCCCTGGGGGGGTAGCGGGAGGTACGAGCAGTACTTC.

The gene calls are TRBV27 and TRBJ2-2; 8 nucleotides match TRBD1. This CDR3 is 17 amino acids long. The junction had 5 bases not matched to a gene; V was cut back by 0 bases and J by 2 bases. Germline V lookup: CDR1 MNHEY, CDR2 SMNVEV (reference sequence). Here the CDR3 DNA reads TGTGCCAGCAGTTTATCGGACAGGGCCTTAAACACCGGGGAGCTGTTTTTT. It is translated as CASSLSDRALNTGELFF.

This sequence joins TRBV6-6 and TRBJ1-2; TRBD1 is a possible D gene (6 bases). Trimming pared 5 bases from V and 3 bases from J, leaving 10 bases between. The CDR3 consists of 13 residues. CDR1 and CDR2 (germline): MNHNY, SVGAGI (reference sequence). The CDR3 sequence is CASSPRQDYGYTF. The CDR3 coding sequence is TGTGCCAGCAGTCCTCGACAGGACTATGGCTACACCTTC.